The text below deals with one T cell receptor (beta chain). This record comes from a study of blood T cells in healthy people across ages. Combining a sample-barcoded 5' primer with a J-beta primer mix, a second PCR ran for about 7 to 11 cycles. TCRdb fed the 5' RACE reads into MiXCR, producing one record per CDR3 protein. The sample lists approximately 600,000 distinct CDR3 sequences, roughly 58% occurring once. The CDR3 is made up of 14 amino acids. CDR1 and CDR2 (germline): DFQATT, SNEGSKA (reference sequence). The sequence was collected from a man aged 55 to 70 in good health. The V gene is TRBV20-1, the J gene TRBJ2-4; 7 nucleotides align to TRBD1. Near its end, the DNA agrees better with TRBJ2-7, so the J call may be wrong. The material sequenced was blood. The CDR3 is CSARHSRGNYEQYF. As DNA, the CDR3 is TGCAGTGCTAGACATTCCAGGGGGAACTACGAGCAGTACTTC.